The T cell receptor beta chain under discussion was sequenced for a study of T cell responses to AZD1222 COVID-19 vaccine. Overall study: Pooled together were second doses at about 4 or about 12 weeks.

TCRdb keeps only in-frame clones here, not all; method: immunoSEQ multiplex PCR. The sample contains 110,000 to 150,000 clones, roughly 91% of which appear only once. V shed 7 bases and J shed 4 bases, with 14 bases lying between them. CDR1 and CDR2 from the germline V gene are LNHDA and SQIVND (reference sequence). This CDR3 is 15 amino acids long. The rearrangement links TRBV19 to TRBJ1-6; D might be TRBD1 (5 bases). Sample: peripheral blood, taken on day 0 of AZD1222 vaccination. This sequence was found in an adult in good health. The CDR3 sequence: CASTRDSYYNSPLHF. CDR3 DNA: TGTGCCAGTACCCGAGACAGTTATTATAATTCACCCCTCCACTTT.